Sequencing of this TCR beta chain was carried out in a study of cytomegalovirus exposure and HLA in healthy donors. Study-wide points: TCR beta V- and J-gene trimming, according to a later analysis, was linked to a missense DCLRE1C variant. The study labeled about 160 TCR beta chains cytomegalovirus-associated. Analysis performed later found 16,951 TCR beta sequences associated with HLA alleles at 0.05 false discovery rate. An apparent linkage of common viral pathogens to several of the most significant clusters emerged in a later analysis.

In regard to this clone: Its antigen is unidentified.

PCR amplification relied on 60 Vbeta primers (plus 13 Jbeta primers). Clones were read by immunoSEQ multiplex PCR, and TCRdb kept only the in-frame ones, dropping some. The sample holds more than 150,000 clones; 77% are singletons and the top ten take more than 1.4%. CDR3 length equals 14 residues. Germline V gene lookup returns CDR1 SNHLY and CDR2 FYNNEI. J gave up 4 bases and V 4 bases, and 6 bases lay outside the gene matches. This TCR was recovered from a young man in good health and CMV-seronegative. The sequenced sample was PBMCs. The J gene is TRBJ2-7, the V gene TRBV2; 8 bases fit TRBD2. The CDR3 is CASSAGGWSYEQYF. The CDR3 coding sequence is TGTGCCAGCAGTGCGGGAGGGTGGAGTTACGAGCAGTACTTC.